These 30 T cell receptor beta chains came from one sample sequenced in a study of beta chain features in type 1 diabetes. The isolated RNA, all of it, was reverse transcribed, so expressed TCRB transcripts were what got sequenced. Generated by immunoSEQ multiplex PCR, the TCRdb table keeps only in-frame clones and is missing some. The sample consists of around 280,000 clones, 8% of them appearing once. Input material: central memory CD4+ T cells from blood. Source of these receptors: a woman in her late teens or twenties in good health.

This sequence joins TRBV5-6 and TRBJ2-3; D might be TRBD1 or TRBD2, each matching 5 bases. The CDR3 extends over 14 amino acids. V was clipped by 5 bases and J by 8 bases, with 18 bases between them. The germline V gene encodes CDR1 SGHDT and CDR2 YYEEEE. The CDR3 DNA is TGTGCCAGCAGTCAAGGGACGGGAATTGGTACGCAGTATTTT. Its translation: CASSQGTGIGTQYF. Based on the CDR3 plus reference TRBV5-6 and TRBJ2-3, the full variable domain is DAGVTQSPTHLIKTRGQQVTLRCSPKSGHDTVSWYQQALGQGPQFIFQYYEEEERQRGNFPDRFSGHQFPNYSSELNVNALLLGDSALYLCASSQGTGIGTQYFGPGTRLTVL.

The V gene is TRBV27, the J gene TRBJ1-4; no clear D. In germline, CDR1 is MNHEY, CDR2 SMNVEV (reference sequence). CDR3 size: 14 residues. V shed 10 bases and J shed 4 bases, with 16 bases lying between them. CDR3 protein: CATARVQDNEKLFF. The CDR3 bases are TGTGCCACCGCAAGGGTGCAGGATAATGAAAAACTGTTTTTT.

The chain joins TRBV29-1 to TRBJ2-5; 11 bases fit TRBD1. The CDR3 contains 12 residues. Germline CDR1 is SQVTM and CDR2 is ANQGSEA. V was clipped by 7 bases and J by 5 bases; unmatched bases: 3. Here the CDR3 DNA reads TGCAGCGGTGGGGACAGGGGGGAGACCCAGTACTTC. Protein: CSGGDRGETQYF.

The CDR3 sequence is CSAGKELTEAFF. Here the CDR3 DNA reads TGCAGCGCCGGGAAGGAATTAACCGAAGCTTTCTTT. The chain combines TRBV29-1 with TRBJ1-1; unclear D gene. The germline V gene encodes CDR1 SQVTM and CDR2 ANQGSEA. This CDR3 is 12 amino acids long. V was cut by 7 bases and J by 8 bases, with 17 bases left in between.

The rearrangement uses TRBV7-9 and TRBJ1-2; D is unclear. The germline V and J ends were trimmed by 3 bases and 4 bases, with 9 bases remaining between them. This CDR3 contains 13 residues. In germline, CDR1 is SEHNR, CDR2 FQNEAQ (reference sequence). CDR3 nucleotide sequence: TGTGCCAGCAGCTTGGACGGTGGCTATGGCTACACCTTC. This codes for CASSLDGGYGYTF.

This clone was detected only a few times. This rearrangement joins TRBV7-9 to TRBJ1-1; the D gene is possibly TRBD1 (5 bases). This CDR3 region has 13 residues. Looked up from germline, CDR1 is SEHNR and CDR2 is FQNEAQ (reference sequence). V was shortened by 5 bases and J by 1 base, with 8 bases between the two germline ends. The CDR3 here is CASSGGRNTEAFF. The CDR3 coding sequence is TGTGCCAGCAGCGGGGGTAGGAACACTGAAGCTTTCTTT.

Only a few counts were recorded for this clone. The chain has TRBV2 and TRBJ2-7, with D perhaps matching TRBD1 (6 bases). Germline V gene sequence: CDR1 SNHLY, CDR2 FYNNEI. The CDR3 is 13 amino acids. The CDR3 loop reads CASSEVRVGQKNV. In nucleotides, the CDR3 is TGTGCCAGCAGTGAAGTCCGAGTAGGACAGAAGAACGTC.

The CDR3 DNA follows: TGTGCCAGCAGTTTAGGCAGTACTAATCAGCCCCAGCATTTT. This sequence encodes CASSLGSTNQPQHF. The chain carries TRBV2 and TRBJ1-5; D is unresolved. CDR1 is SNHLY, CDR2 FYNNEI, per germline. Trimming stripped 5 bases from V and 4 bases from J, with 12 bases between. The CDR3 sequence is 14 residues long.

This chain uses TRBV4-3 with TRBJ2-1; D tentatively reads TRBD1 or TRBD2 (6 bases each). V was shortened by 5 bases and J by 6 bases, with 26 bases between the two germline ends. The CDR3 totals 18 residues. The germline CDR1 and CDR2 sequences are LGHNA and YSLEER. The CDR3 sequence: CASSADRTGGGSINEQFF. The CDR3 DNA reads TGCGCCAGCAGCGCTGACCGTACAGGAGGGGGGAGTATCAATGAGCAGTTCTTC.

Only a few counts were recorded for this clone. V and J are TRBV7-2 and TRBJ1-2; 8 nucleotides agree with TRBD1. Germline CDR1 and CDR2: SGHTA and FQGNSA. V dropped 2 bases and J dropped 2; count of bases not matched to a gene: 1. The CDR3 is 14 residues long. The CDR3 nucleotides read TGTGCCAGCAGCTTAAGACAGGGGAACTATGGCTACACCTTC. Translating gives CASSLRQGNYGYTF.

J is TRBJ2-2 and V is TRBV30; weak D call: TRBD2 (6 bases). The CDR3 totals 17 residues. Trimming stripped 3 bases from V and 2 bases from J, with 19 bases between. Germline CDR1 reads GTSNPN; CDR2 reads SVGIG (reference sequence). The CDR3 DNA follows: TGTGCCTGGAGGCCATTTGAGGGACTGGTTAACACCGGGGAGCTGTTTTTT. Protein sequence: CAWRPFEGLVNTGELFF.

This clone was seen only a few times. This rearrangement joins TRBV20-1 to TRBJ1-2; D is ambiguous. The length of the CDR3 is 11 residues. The V gene's germline CDR1 is DFQATT and CDR2 SNEGSKA (reference sequence). V was pared by 5 bases and J by 4 bases, with 8 bases between. The CDR3 region is CSARLIYGYTF. CDR3 in DNA: TGCAGTGCTCGTCTCATCTATGGCTACACCTTC.

This clone was seen a few times. In DNA, the CDR3 is TGCGCCAGCAGCCCACACCAACTACAGGGTGGCAATCAGCCCCAGCATTTT. It is translated as CASSPHQLQGGNQPQHF. This sequence joins TRBV4-1 and TRBJ1-5; possibly TRBD1 for D (6 bases). The CDR3 covers 17 residues. The V gene's germline CDR1 is MGHRA and CDR2 YSYEKL. V lost 4 bases, J lost 2 bases, and 18 bases lay in between.

The CDR3 reads CASTPGTNYGYTF. CDR3 nucleotides: TGTGCCAGCACCCCGGGAACCAATTATGGCTACACCTTC. J is TRBJ1-2 and V is TRBV6-1; D gene uncertain. The germline V gene has CDR1 MNHNS and CDR2 SASEGT. The CDR3 is 13 amino acids. Trimming took off 7 bases at V and 5 bases at J, with 14 bases between the two ends.

This clone has more than one count but fewer than ten. The gene calls are TRBV6-6 and TRBJ2-3; D perhaps matches TRBD2 (5 bases). The ends were cut back, 3 bases at V and 3 bases at J, with 16 bases in the middle. Germline V gene sequence: CDR1 MNHNY, CDR2 SVGAGI (reference sequence). The CDR3 is 16 residues long. CDR3 sequence reads: CASSYRRGSKTDTQYF. As DNA, the CDR3 is TGTGCCAGCAGTTATAGACGGGGATCAAAAACAGATACGCAGTATTTT.

This clone was seen more than once but under ten times. The genes are TRBV7-2 and TRBJ1-5, with D uncertain. This CDR3 spans 13 amino acids. Germline-derived CDR1 and CDR2 are SGHTA and FQGNSA. Trimming pared 5 bases from V and 4 bases from J, leaving 9 bases between. DNA of the CDR3: TGTGCCAGCAGCCCACAAGGTAATCAGCCCCAGCATTTT. Amino acid sequence: CASSPQGNQPQHF.

This chain connects TRBV5-8 to TRBJ2-1; TRBD2 matches at 11 bases. In germline, CDR1 is SGHTS, CDR2 YDEGEE. This CDR3 has 15 residues. J gave up 7 bases and V 2 bases, and 5 bases lay outside the gene matches. The CDR3 DNA follows: TGTGCCAGCAGCTTAGAGGGACTAGCGGTAAATGAGCAGTTCTTC. Residues: CASSLEGLAVNEQFF.

In its sample, this clone was seen many times. J is TRBJ1-5 and V is TRBV7-2; a possible D gene is TRBD1 (5 bases). There are 16 residues in the CDR3. Looked up from germline, CDR1 is SGHTA and CDR2 is FQGNSA. The V end lost 1 base, the J end lost 2 bases, and 12 bases lay between the germline ends. The CDR3 nucleotides are TGTGCCAGCAGCTTAGTTGGGGGAGGTGGCAATCAGCCCCAGCATTTT. Encoded protein: CASSLVGGGGNQPQHF.

This sequence joins TRBV4-2 and TRBJ1-1, with no clear D. CDR3 length: 16 residues. In germline, CDR1 is LGHNA, CDR2 YNFKEQ. V was cut by 1 base and J by 4 bases, with 16 bases left in between. The DNA of the CDR3 is TGTGCCAGCAGCCAAGTATTCCAGGCCAAGAGCACTGAAGCTTTCTTT. It is translated as CASSQVFQAKSTEAFF.

CDR3 loop: CASSRTIVGEQYF. The CDR3 DNA follows: TGTGCCAGCAGCCGAACAATCGTTGGCGAGCAGTACTTC. The chain carries TRBV11-3 and TRBJ2-7, with D unresolved. The ends were cut back, 5 bases at V and 6 bases at J, with 14 bases in the middle. Germline values: CDR1 SGHNT, CDR2 YENEEA. The CDR3 extends over 13 amino acids.

This chain links TRBV14 with TRBJ2-5; D not certain. Germline CDR1 reads SGHDN; CDR2 reads FVKESK. Trimming shortened V by 3 bases and J by 5 bases, and 10 bases separated the two germline ends. The CDR3 sequence is 13 residues long. In DNA form, the CDR3 reads TGTGCCAGCAGCCAGGGGATCGTGGAGACCCAGTACTTC. This gives the protein CASSQGIVETQYF.

This chain connects TRBV19 to TRBJ1-2; no clear D. Germline V gives CDR1 LNHDA, CDR2 SQIVND (reference sequence). The CDR3 covers 12 residues. The V end was cut by 10 bases, the J end by 2 bases, with 11 bases between. The CDR3 protein is CATNRLNYGYTF. The CDR3, as DNA: TGTGCCACTAACCGCCTGAACTATGGCTACACCTTC.

The CDR3 DNA follows: TGTGCCAGCAGCTTAAATCGGGCTTCAAACGAAGCTTTCTTT. This translates into CASSLNRASNEAFF. The chain couples TRBV7-2 to TRBJ1-1; D is undetermined. With 2 bases removed from V and 8 bases from J, the gap between germline ends came to 15 bases. Germline loops: CDR1 SGHTA, CDR2 FQGNSA. The length of the CDR3 is 14 residues.

This clone turned up a few times. The chain is built from TRBV18 and TRBJ1-2; D perhaps matches TRBD1 (6 bases). Germline CDR1 KGHSH, CDR2 LQKENI. The CDR3 totals 16 residues. The V end was cut by 0 bases, the J end by 4 bases, with 15 bases between. As DNA, the CDR3 is TGTGCCAGCTCACCACCGCGGCAGGGGCCTGCCTATGGCTACACCTTC. This codes for CASSPPRQGPAYGYTF.

V is TRBV10-3 and J is TRBJ1-1; D not certain. CDR3 length equals 12 residues. Germline lookup yields CDR1 ENHRY and CDR2 SYGVKD. Trimming left V 3 bases short and J 6 bases short, with 8 bases between. The CDR3 protein is CAISEWGAEAFF. The CDR3 DNA reads TGTGCCATCAGTGAATGGGGAGCTGAAGCTTTCTTT.

At least ten counts were recorded for this clone. The V and J genes are TRBV28 and TRBJ1-3; a possible D gene is TRBD1 (5 bases). Germline loops: CDR1 MDHEN, CDR2 SYDVKM. V was trimmed by 10 bases and J by 3 bases, leaving 10 bases between them. The length of the CDR3 is 12 residues. The CDR3 loop is CATREGGNTIYF. Written as DNA, the CDR3 is TGTGCCACCAGGGAGGGTGGAAACACCATATATTTT. Filled out from reference TRBV28 and TRBJ1-3, the complete variable domain reads DVKVTQSSRYLVKRTGEKVFLECVQDMDHENMFWYRQDPGLGLRLIYFSYDVKMKEKGDIPEGYSVSREKKERFSLILESASTNQTSMYLCATREGGNTIYFGEGSWLTVV.

This clone showed up just a few times. V usage is TRBV4-3 and J usage is TRBJ2-1; 10 bases map to TRBD2. This CDR3 region has 15 residues. Germline trimming cut 2 bases from V and 4 bases from J; bases unmatched to any gene: 2. The germline CDR1 and CDR2 sequences are LGHNA and YSLEER. The CDR3 region has the DNA TGCGCCAGCAGCCAACGGACTAGCGGTTACAATGAGCAGTTCTTC. This translates into CASSQRTSGYNEQFF.

The gene calls are TRBV9 and TRBJ2-1; no clear D. The CDR3 has 15 amino acids. The ends were cut back, 0 bases at V and 10 bases at J, with 17 bases in the middle. CDR1 is SGDLS, CDR2 YYNGEE, per germline. The CDR3, as DNA: TGTGCCAGCAGCGTAGCCCTAGAGGCAGGTACCGAGCAGTTCTTC. It encodes CASSVALEAGTEQFF.

The genes are TRBV4-2 and TRBJ2-7; TRBD2 is a possible D gene (6 bases). The germline V and J ends were trimmed by 0 bases and 4 bases, with 22 bases remaining between them. In germline, CDR1 is LGHNA, CDR2 YNFKEQ. The CDR3 length is 18 residues. The CDR3 spells CASSQEGGFRERPYEQYF. DNA for the CDR3: TGTGCCAGCAGCCAAGAGGGAGGCTTTCGGGAGCGGCCTTACGAGCAGTACTTC.

There are many counts of this clone. The J gene is TRBJ1-2, the V gene TRBV28; D is unresolved. CDR1 is MDHEN, CDR2 SYDVKM, per germline. The CDR3 consists of 11 residues. V dropped 4 bases and J dropped 2 bases, with 2 bases sitting between them. The DNA for the CDR3 is TGTGCCAGCAGTTCCAACTATGGCTACACCTTC. Translating it yields CASSSNYGYTF.